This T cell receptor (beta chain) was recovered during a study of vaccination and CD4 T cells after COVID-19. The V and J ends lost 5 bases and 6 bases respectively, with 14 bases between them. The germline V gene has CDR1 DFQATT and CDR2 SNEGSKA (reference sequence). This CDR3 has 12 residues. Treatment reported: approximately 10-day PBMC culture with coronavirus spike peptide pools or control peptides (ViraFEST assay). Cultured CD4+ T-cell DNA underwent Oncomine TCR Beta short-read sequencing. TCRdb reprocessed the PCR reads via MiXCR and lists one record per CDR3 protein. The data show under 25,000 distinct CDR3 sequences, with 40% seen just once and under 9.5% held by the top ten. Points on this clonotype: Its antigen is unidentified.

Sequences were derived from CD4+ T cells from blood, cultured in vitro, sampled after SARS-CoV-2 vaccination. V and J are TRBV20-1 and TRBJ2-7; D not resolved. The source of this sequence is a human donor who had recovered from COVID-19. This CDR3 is CSAVVGLGEQYF. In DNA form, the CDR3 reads TGCAGTGCTGTTGTTGGGTTGGGCGAGCAGTACTTC.